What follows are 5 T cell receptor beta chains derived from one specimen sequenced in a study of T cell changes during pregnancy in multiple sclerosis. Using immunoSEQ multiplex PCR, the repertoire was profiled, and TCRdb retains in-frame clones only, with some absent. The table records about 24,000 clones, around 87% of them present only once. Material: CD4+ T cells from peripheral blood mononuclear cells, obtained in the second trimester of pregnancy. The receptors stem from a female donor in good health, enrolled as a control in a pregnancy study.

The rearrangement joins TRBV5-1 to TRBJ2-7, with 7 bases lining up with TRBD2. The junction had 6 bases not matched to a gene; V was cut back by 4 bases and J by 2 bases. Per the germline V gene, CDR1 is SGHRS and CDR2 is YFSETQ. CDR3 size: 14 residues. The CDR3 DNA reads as TGCGCCAGCAGCATTGGGACTACTACCTACGAGCAGTACTTC. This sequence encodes CASSIGTTTYEQYF.

The CDR3: CASSGGTGSAEAFF. CDR3 coding DNA: TGTGCCAGCAGTGGGGGAACAGGGTCGGCTGAAGCTTTCTTT. This rearrangement joins TRBV2 to TRBJ1-1, with a possible D match to TRBD1 (6 bases). This CDR3 contains 14 residues. V lost 4 bases, J lost 6 bases, and 15 bases lay in between. Looked up from germline, CDR1 is SNHLY and CDR2 is FYNNEI.

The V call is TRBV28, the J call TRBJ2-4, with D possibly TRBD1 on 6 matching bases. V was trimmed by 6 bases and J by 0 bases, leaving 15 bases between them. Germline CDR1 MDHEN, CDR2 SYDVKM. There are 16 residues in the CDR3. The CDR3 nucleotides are TGTGCCAGCAGCCCCCCAGGGGCCTTAGCCAAAAACATTCAGTACTTC. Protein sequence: CASSPPGALAKNIQYF.

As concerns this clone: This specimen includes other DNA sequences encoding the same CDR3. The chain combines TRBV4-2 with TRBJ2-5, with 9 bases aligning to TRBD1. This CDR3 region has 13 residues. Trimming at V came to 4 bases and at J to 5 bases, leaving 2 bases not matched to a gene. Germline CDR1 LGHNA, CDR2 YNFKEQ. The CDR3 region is CASSRDREETQYF. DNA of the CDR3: TGTGCCAGCAGCCGGGACAGGGAGGAGACCCAGTACTTC.

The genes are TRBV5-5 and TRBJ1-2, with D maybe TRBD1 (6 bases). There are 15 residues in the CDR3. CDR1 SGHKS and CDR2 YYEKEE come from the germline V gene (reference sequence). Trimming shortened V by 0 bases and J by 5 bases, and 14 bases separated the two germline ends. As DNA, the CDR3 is TGTGCCAGCAGCTTGGAGACAGGCCTGGGATATGGCTACACCTTC. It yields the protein CASSLETGLGYGYTF.